The rows below give T cell receptor beta chains drawn from one sample of a study of molecular identifiers for immune sequencing clone quantification. Each CDR3 protein gets one entry after TCRdb re-called the PCR reads with MiXCR. The sample carries about 640,000 distinct CDR3 sequences, 15% to 20% recorded once. Sequenced: naive CD8+ T cells from blood, with Jurkat cell RNA spiked in. The receptors stem from a human donor in good health. Some libraries in this study had Jurkat cell RNA spiked in. Both conserved end residues are part of each CDR3. Fields, in order: V gene, clone size, CDR3 length, J gene, D gene, CDR3 DNA, CDR3 protein. D genes are given only for firm matches. The listing skips clone size in some rows; elsewhere it reads once, few, many or a size class.

v_gene: TRBV6-2/TRBV6-3
abundance: many
len: 16
j_gene: TRBJ2-3
d_gene: .
CDR3nt: TGTGCCAGCAGTTATTCCTGGGATCCTAGCACAGATACGCAGTATTTT
CDR3aa: CASSYSWDPSTDTQYF

v_gene: TRBV12-3/TRBV12-4
abundance: many
len: 15
j_gene: TRBJ2-2
d_gene: TRBD1
CDR3nt: TGTGCCAGTAGGGGGGACAGGGGGCTGGTCGGGGAGCTGTTTTTT
CDR3aa: CASRGDRGLVGELFF

v_gene: TRBV19
abundance: once
len: 16
j_gene: TRBJ2-7
d_gene: .
CDR3nt: TGTGCCAGTAGTATAGGAACCCGAGGGACGGTCCACGAGCAGTACTTC
CDR3aa: CASSIGTRGTVHEQYF

v_gene: TRBV28
abundance: few
len: 16
j_gene: TRBJ2-7
d_gene: TRBD2
CDR3nt: TGTGCCAGTTCCATCAGTACCGGACTAGCTTCCTACGAGCAGTACTTC
CDR3aa: CASSISTGLASYEQYF

v_gene: TRBV9
abundance: .
len: 16
j_gene: TRBJ1-2
d_gene: TRBD1
CDR3nt: TGTGCCAGCAGCGTAGGAGGGGGCCTAGATAACTATGGCTACACCTTC
CDR3aa: CASSVGGGLDNYGYTF

v_gene: TRBV19
abundance: many
len: 14
j_gene: TRBJ2-1
d_gene: TRBD2
CDR3nt: TGTGCCAGTACTGGAGTAGCGGGAGGGGTTGAGCAGTTCTTC
CDR3aa: CASTGVAGGVEQFF

v_gene: TRBV30
abundance: few
len: 15
j_gene: TRBJ2-3
d_gene: TRBD2
CDR3nt: TGTGCCTGGAACCTAGCGGGAGGGCTCGCAGATACGCAGTATTTT
CDR3aa: CAWNLAGGLADTQYF

v_gene: TRBV19
abundance: .
len: 17
j_gene: TRBJ2-3
d_gene: TRBD1
CDR3nt: TGTGCCAGTAGTACCGCCATTTGGGGGCCAGGGACAGAGACGCAGTATTTT
CDR3aa: CASSTAIWGPGTETQYF

v_gene: TRBV7-9
abundance: many
len: 17
j_gene: TRBJ1-4
d_gene: TRBD1
CDR3nt: TGTGCCAGCAGCTTTACAGGGGAGGGGACAACTAATGAAAAACTGTTTTTT
CDR3aa: CASSFTGEGTTNEKLFF

v_gene: TRBV5-6
abundance: few
len: 14
j_gene: TRBJ2-1
d_gene: .
CDR3nt: TGTGCCAGCAGCTTGGAGGTACAGCACAATGAGCAGTTCTTC
CDR3aa: CASSLEVQHNEQFF

v_gene: TRBV5-1
abundance: many
len: 16
j_gene: TRBJ2-7
d_gene: TRBD1
CDR3nt: TGCGCCAGCAGCTTGCCCCCGACAGGGGCCGACTACGAGCAGTACTTC
CDR3aa: CASSLPPTGADYEQYF